Presented here are 5 T cell receptor beta chains from one specimen sequenced in a study of T cell repertoires in aging, cancer and after chemotherapy. Multiplex touch-down PCR with TRB-A/B primers amplified rearranged V-D-J TRB sequences. TCRdb used MiXCR to reprocess the multiplex PCR reads, holding one entry per CDR3 protein. This table holds under 4,000 distinct CDR3 sequences, around 32% found once. The template was genomic DNA from peripheral blood, not RNA. Source material: blood. The receptors shown here come from a human donor with a solid tumor.

The rearrangement joins TRBV5-1 to TRBJ1-4; D call uncertain. V was trimmed by 4 bases and J by 1 base, leaving 8 bases between them. Germline V lookup: CDR1 SGHRS, CDR2 YFSETQ. The CDR3 loop spans 14 amino acids. CDR3 nucleotides: TGCGCCAGCAGCCGCGAGGGAACTAATGAAAAACTGTTTTTT. Translating gives CASSREGTNEKLFF. Using reference TRBV5-1 and TRBJ1-4 for the parts outside the CDR3, the full variable domain is KAGVTQTPRYLIKTRGQQVTLSCSPISGHRSVSWYQQTPGQGLQFLFEYFSETQRNKGNFPGRFSGRQFSNSRSEMNVSTLELGDSALYLCASSREGTNEKLFFGSGTQLSVL.

As concerns this clonotype: Here the CDR3 omits its conserved ending phenylalanine or tryptophan, so a read error is the likely source. V gene TRBV12-3 or TRBV12-4 combines with J gene TRBJ2-7; possible D gene TRBD2, 6 bases. Trimming took off 3 bases at V and 5 bases at J, with 14 bases between the two ends. CDR3 size: 14 residues. The CDR3 reads CASSLDAGRNEQYL. CDR3 nucleotides: TGTGCCAGCAGTTTGGACGCGGGACGGAACGAGCAGTACCTC.

This clonotype occurred a few times. The chain links TRBV7-9 to TRBJ2-3, with 7 positions matching TRBD2. From germline, CDR1 is SEHNR and CDR2 FQNEAQ (reference sequence). V shed 1 base and J 8 bases; nucleotides not matched to a gene: 9. The CDR3 totals 15 residues. CDR3 coding DNA: TGTGCCAGCAGCTTAGTTGGGGGAGGGCCTGCTACGCAGTATTTT. Its protein is CASSLVGGGPATQYF. Supplemented by reference TRBV7-9 and TRBJ2-3, the full variable domain reads DTGVSQNPRHKITKRGQNVTFRCDPISEHNRLYWYRQTLGQGPEFLTYFQNEAQLEKSRLLSDRFSAERPKGSFSTLEIQRTEQGDSAMYLCASSLVGGGPATQYFGPGTRLTVL.

This clonotype occurred a few times. The chain carries TRBV20-1 and TRBJ2-7, with D perhaps matching TRBD1 (6 bases). The CDR3 contains 13 residues. V lost 1 base to trimming and J lost 5 bases, with 12 bases between them. Germline V gene sequence: CDR1 DFQATT, CDR2 SNEGSKA (reference sequence). DNA of the CDR3: TGCAGTGCTAGAGTCCAGGGGTCCAACGAGCAGTACGTC. This translates into CSARVQGSNEQYV.

This clonotype appeared a few times. The J gene is TRBJ2-1, the V gene TRBV5-1; 10 bases are shared with TRBD2. The V and J ends lost 2 bases and 6 bases, in that order; junction bases with no gene match: 5. Germline V lookup: CDR1 SGHRS, CDR2 YFSETQ. This CDR3 is built from 15 residues. CDR3: CASSFSSGRTNEQFF. CDR3 sequence (DNA): TGCGCCAGCAGCTTTTCTAGCGGGAGAACCAATGAGCAGTTCTTC. The full variable domain, its missing parts supplied by reference TRBV5-1 and TRBJ2-1, is KAGVTQTPRYLIKTRGQQVTLSCSPISGHRSVSWYQQTPGQGLQFLFEYFSETQRNKGNFPGRFSGRQFSNSRSEMNVSTLELGDSALYLCASSFSSGRTNEQFFGPGTRLTVL.